This T cell receptor beta chain was captured in a study of siplizumab effects on memory and regulatory T cells (dated by TCRdb to the late 2010s). About the full investigation: The study examined how the anti-CD2 antibody siplizumab affects alloreactive T-cell subsets in allogeneic mixed lymphocyte reactions built from human PBMCs.

Library prep was done by the immunoSEQ multiplex PCR assay. Approximately 93,000 TCR templates per sample were assayed by the deep sequencing platform. Genomic DNA extracted from sorted T cells was the material used for TCRbeta CDR3 sequencing. As for how the authors treated the data: The R programming language was used for clonal analysis of the TCRbeta CDR3 data. Alloreactive CD4+ and CD8+ clones were identified by comparing unstimulated samples to CFSE-low samples taken after the reaction. Regulatory or non-regulatory origin was assigned to alloreactive CD4+ clones by matching of sequences to sorted unstimulated Treg and non-Treg repertoires. The clones in this table, taken by TCRdb from immuneACCESS, are in-frame only. Not every clone is retained; where verified, under half of the shortfall comes from an unresolved V gene, and the cause of the rest is unknown. V, J and clone size reflect that table, while D and trimming were determined from the DNA. The sample includes about 100,000 clones, with 94% observed a single time. The biggest ten clones account for approximately 1.4% of the sample.

Worth noting for this clone: Which antigen it targets is not known. There are no base qualities to consult, and no much larger clone falls within one base.

Broader findings and caveats from the paper: Unstimulated naive T cells appeared more diverse than memory T cells, and naive cells seemed to contribute substantially to the alloresponse. Among mappable alloreactive CD4+ clones, the Treg-derived fraction averaged around 70% with siplizumab versus 25% to 30% in control reactions. Because sequences below about 10^-5 frequency were poorly captured, only a minor fraction of alloreactive clones could be mapped to unstimulated subsets. The suppressive function of proliferating Tregs from siplizumab cultures was not functionally confirmed. The cumulative frequency of alloreactive sequences that could be traced back to unstimulated CD4+ memory T cells was significantly reduced by siplizumab. About 75-95% of proliferating CD4+ or CD8+ clones could not be given a naive or memory phenotype.

From the germline V gene (reference sequence), CDR1 is MNHEY and CDR2 is SMNVEV. Relative to germline, V is missing 11 bases and J is missing 0 bases, with 12 bases of the junction outside any gene match. The CDR3 numbers 15 residues from cysteine through phenylalanine. Here the CDR3 DNA is all that survives: 45 bases in frame from base 1. Sorted unstimulated T cells and proliferating T cells recovered from mixed lymphocyte reactions underwent TCRbeta CDR3 sequencing. Fresh whole blood from fewer than 12 HLA-typed healthy donors was used to isolate PBMCs. Unstimulated CD4+ non-regulatory T cells were FACS-sorted to map the origin of alloreactive clones.

This sequence originates from a human donor in good health. Sequences were obtained from non-Treg CD4+ T cells sorted from blood. The intended sense of this specimen's cell subset or site label: FACS-sorted unstimulated CD4+ non-regulatory T cells. This chain is built from TRBV27 and TRBJ1-1, with 7 middle bases fitting TRBD1. Here the CDR3 is given as CAEEGAMEVNTEAFF. At the DNA level, the sequence is TGTGCCGAGGAGGGGGCGATGGAGGTGAACACTGAAGCTTTCTTT.